Listed below are T cell receptor beta chains from one sample, sequenced in a study of shared clonotypes between healthy human individuals. Data came from immunoSEQ multiplex PCR; TCRdb stores just in-frame clones and leaves some out. The data hold about 2 million clones, with approximately 94% observed a single time. The sample taken for sequencing was naive CD8+ T cells sorted from blood. The receptors here all came from a man between 18 and 35 years old in good health. Both conserved end residues are part of each CDR3. A D gene is named only where the DNA matches it firmly. Size is omitted from some rows. Given values are once, few, many or a class for expanded clones.

v_gene	d_gene	j_gene	abundance	len	CDR3aa	CDR3nt
TRBV28	TRBD2	TRBJ2-2	.	14	CASNSGRGTGELFF	TGTGCCAGCAATTCAGGGAGGGGAACCGGGGAGCTGTTTTTT
TRBV6-5	.	TRBJ2-5	.	14	CASTTTWGKETQYF	TGTGCCAGCACCACCACCTGGGGAAAAGAGACCCAGTACTTC
TRBV4-1	TRBD2	TRBJ2-7	.	15	CASSQVAGGSYEQYF	TGCGCCAGCAGCCAAGTGGCGGGGGGCTCCTACGAGCAGTACTTC
TRBV7-2	TRBD2	TRBJ2-3	once	14	CASSPGLGADTQYF	TGTGCCAGCAGCCCGGGACTAGGCGCAGATACGCAGTATTTT
TRBV7-3	.	TRBJ2-2	.	17	CASSLIAGDGGTGELFF	TGTGCCAGCAGCTTAATCGCAGGGGATGGGGGCACCGGGGAGCTGTTTTTT
TRBV5-8	.	TRBJ1-5	.	12	CASSPGGQPQHF	TGTGCCAGCAGCCCCGGCGGTCAGCCCCAGCATTTT
TRBV27	.	TRBJ1-2	.	15	CASRGDGDFDYGYTF	TGTGCCAGCAGAGGCGATGGGGATTTCGACTATGGCTACACCTTC
TRBV2	.	TRBJ2-7	.	13	CASSESGSPEQYF	TGTGCCAGCAGTGAATCAGGGTCGCCCGAGCAGTACTTC
TRBV30	TRBD1	TRBJ2-1	.	13	CAWSGDRGNEQFF	TGTGCCTGGAGTGGAGACAGGGGTAATGAGCAGTTCTTC
TRBV28	TRBD1	TRBJ2-3	.	17	CASSHLWTGGMTDTQYF	TGTGCCAGCAGTCACCTTTGGACAGGGGGCATGACAGATACGCAGTATTTT
TRBV4-1	.	TRBJ2-5	.	14	CASSKGGVQQTQYF	TGCGCCAGCAGCAAGGGGGGGGTGCAACAGACCCAGTACTTC
TRBV2	.	TRBJ1-2	.	13	CASSSGTHYGYTF	TGTGCCAGCAGTTCCGGGACACACTATGGCTACACCTTC
TRBV19	.	TRBJ1-5	.	16	CASSMADTYSNQPQHF	TGTGCCAGTAGTATGGCAGATACCTATAGCAATCAGCCCCAGCATTTT
TRBV6-1	.	TRBJ2-2	.	18	CASSEAPGWGVNTGELFF	TGTGCCAGCAGTGAAGCCCCGGGGTGGGGGGTGAACACCGGGGAGCTGTTTTTT
TRBV5-6	.	TRBJ1-3	.	14	CASSSDTSGNTIYF	TGTGCCAGCAGCTCTGACACCTCTGGAAACACCATATATTTT
TRBV6-5	.	TRBJ1-1	.	12	CASTSGNTEAFF	TGTGCCAGCACCTCAGGGAACACTGAAGCTTTCTTT
TRBV11-2	.	TRBJ2-7	.	12	CASVAYRSEQYF	TGTGCCAGCGTAGCCTACAGGTCCGAGCAGTACTTC
TRBV6-1	.	TRBJ2-3	.	16	CASSEDPLPLTDTQYF	TGTGCCAGCAGTGAAGACCCGCTTCCCCTCACAGATACGCAGTATTTT
TRBV27	.	TRBJ1-2	.	13	CASSEGGYYGYTF	TGTGCCAGCAGTGAGGGGGGGTACTATGGCTACACCTTC
TRBV2	.	TRBJ2-5	once	12	CASSEMGETQYF	TGTGCCAGCAGTGAAATGGGGGAGACCCAGTACTTC
TRBV11-2	.	TRBJ2-1	.	20	CASSLDRVIEVGVPNNEQFF	TGTGCCAGCAGCTTAGATAGAGTCATCGAGGTGGGAGTCCCCAACAATGAGCAGTTCTTC
TRBV4-1	TRBD1	TRBJ1-2	.	17	CASSQEGGQGINYGYTF	TGCGCCAGCAGCCAAGAGGGCGGACAGGGGATTAACTATGGCTACACCTTC
TRBV27	.	TRBJ1-2	.	12	CASSEGGNGYTF	TGTGCCAGCAGTGAGGGCGGTAATGGCTACACCTTC
TRBV28	.	TRBJ1-2	.	13	CASSLLLNYGYTF	TGTGCCAGCAGTTTATTACTGAACTATGGCTACACCTTC
TRBV5-1	.	TRBJ1-3	.	16	CASSWRTGLSGNTIYF	TGCGCCAGCAGCTGGCGAACAGGTCTCTCTGGAAACACCATATATTTT
TRBV29-1	.	TRBJ2-7	.	11	CSVGSGYEQYF	TGCAGCGTTGGCAGCGGCTACGAGCAGTACTTC
TRBV6-6	.	TRBJ1-2	.	15	CASSYTGDLNYGYTF	TGTGCCAGCAGTTACACCGGGGACTTAAACTATGGCTACACCTTC
TRBV7-9	TRBD1	TRBJ2-5	.	15	CASSLQGAEGETQYF	TGTGCCAGCAGCTTACAGGGGGCTGAGGGAGAGACCCAGTACTTC
TRBV6-1	TRBD1	TRBJ2-7	once	15	CASMFGQGTAYEQYF	TGTGCCAGCATGTTTGGACAGGGGACCGCCTACGAGCAGTACTTC
TRBV4-1	TRBD1	TRBJ1-2	.	14	CASSQTGAVYGYTF	TGCGCCAGCAGCCAAACAGGGGCAGTCTATGGCTACACCTTC
TRBV6-5	TRBD1	TRBJ1-6	.	16	CASSYSTGEGESPLHF	TGTGCCAGCAGTTACTCGACAGGGGAAGGAGAATCACCCCTCCACTTT
TRBV7-2	.	TRBJ2-1	.	16	CASSLGISPPYNEQFF	TGTGCCAGCAGCTTAGGGATTAGCCCCCCTTACAATGAGCAGTTCTTC
TRBV6-1	.	TRBJ2-7	.	16	CASSEDKHGESYEQYF	TGTGCCAGCAGTGAAGACAAGCACGGGGAGTCCTACGAGCAGTACTTC
TRBV21-1	.	TRBJ2-3	.	14	CASSKNRETDTQYF	TGTGCCAGCAGCAAGAACAGGGAGACAGATACGCAGTATTTT
TRBV9	.	TRBJ1-1	.	13	CASSVGGFTEAFF	TGTGCCAGCAGCGTAGGAGGATTCACTGAAGCTTTCTTT
TRBV20-1	.	TRBJ2-7	.	11	CSAREPYEQYF	TGCAGTGCTAGAGAACCCTACGAGCAGTACTTC
TRBV28	.	TRBJ2-7	.	13	CASSLKSSLEQYF	TGTGCCAGCAGTTTAAAGTCCAGTCTCGAGCAGTACTTC
TRBV7-2	.	TRBJ1-2	.	13	CASSYRLTYGYTF	TGTGCCAGCAGCTACCGACTGACCTATGGCTACACCTTC
TRBV11-2	TRBD1	TRBJ2-7	.	14	CASSLGQGAYEQYF	TGTGCCAGCAGCCTGGGACAGGGAGCCTACGAGCAGTACTTC
TRBV5-1	.	TRBJ2-4	.	13	CASSLGQLNIQYF	TGCGCCAGCAGCTTGGGGCAGCTAAACATTCAGTACTTC
TRBV4-2	.	TRBJ2-7	.	13	CASSQGSRYEQYF	TGTGCCAGCAGCCAAGGCTCTCGCTACGAGCAGTACTTC
TRBV28	.	TRBJ1-6	once	14	CASSLQGLRSPLHF	TGTGCCAGCAGCCTACAGGGATTGCGGTCACCCCTCCACTTT
TRBV6-5	TRBD2	TRBJ2-5	.	14	CASSSAGAIQTQYF	TGTGCCAGCAGTTCGGCGGGAGCTATTCAGACCCAGTACTTC
TRBV10-3	.	TRBJ2-3	.	13	CAITSEYSDTQYF	TGTGCCATCACTAGCGAGTACTCAGATACGCAGTATTTT
TRBV4-3	.	TRBJ2-3	.	12	CASSQVGDTQYF	TGCGCCAGCAGCCAAGTCGGAGATACGCAGTATTTT
TRBV7-6	.	TRBJ2-7	once	14	CASSLDPERGEQYF	TGTGCCAGCAGCCTGGACCCTGAACGGGGCGAGCAGTACTTC
TRBV9	.	TRBJ2-3	.	13	CASSVVGSDTQYF	TGTGCCAGCAGCGTAGTAGGATCAGATACGCAGTATTTT
TRBV2	TRBD2	TRBJ2-3	.	17	CASSDHVSGGGTDTQYF	TGTGCCAGCAGTGATCATGTTAGCGGGGGGGGCACAGATACGCAGTATTTT
TRBV30	.	TRBJ2-3	.	13	CAWSVLITDTQYF	TGTGCCTGGAGTGTTCTTATCACAGATACGCAGTATTTT
TRBV6-1	.	TRBJ2-2	.	13	CASRLVGTGELFF	TGTGCCAGCAGGTTGGTTGGAACCGGGGAGCTGTTTTTT
TRBV6-1	.	TRBJ1-1	.	12	CASNGRITEAFF	TGTGCCAGCAACGGACGTATCACTGAAGCTTTCTTT
TRBV4-1	.	TRBJ1-5	few	15	CASSQEAGLNQPQHF	TGCGCCAGCAGCCAAGAGGCGGGCCTCAATCAGCCCCAGCATTTT
TRBV6-1	.	TRBJ1-4	.	15	CASSEFRGTNEKLFF	TGTGCCAGCAGTGAATTCCGTGGGACTAATGAAAAACTGTTTTTT
TRBV7-9	.	TRBJ2-7	.	13	CASSPPLDYEQYF	TGTGCCAGCAGTCCCCCGCTCGACTACGAGCAGTACTTC
TRBV27	TRBD1	TRBJ1-2	.	14	CASSPGQGTYGYTF	TGTGCCAGCAGCCCGGGACAGGGTACCTATGGCTACACCTTC
TRBV19	TRBD2	TRBJ2-1	.	14	CATLTPSGSNEQFF	TGTGCCACTTTAACCCCTAGCGGGAGCAATGAGCAGTTCTTC
TRBV1	.	TRBJ2-7	.	19	CTSSQDGLGWHRFNYEQYF	TGCACCAGCAGCCAAGATGGACTAGGGTGGCACCGCTTCAACTACGAGCAGTACTTC